This TCR beta chain originates from a study of blood T cells in healthy people across ages. J gave up 8 bases and V 3 bases, and 9 bases lay outside the gene matches. The CDR3 is 13 residues long. Germline assignment: CDR1 SQVTM and CDR2 ANQGSEA. The sample, about 9.2 milliliters of peripheral blood, was drawn from each donor. The use of a sample-barcoded 5' primer and a J-beta primer mix characterized a second PCR of roughly 6 to 11 cycles. TCRdb re-derived calls from the 5' RACE reads in MiXCR, one entry per CDR3 protein. The sample lists approximately 820,000 distinct CDR3 sequences, around 45% occurring once. The table lists this clonotype with many counts.

The sample taken for sequencing was blood. The chain uses TRBV29-1 and TRBJ1-2; 7 positions agree with TRBD1. This clonotype was sampled from a man in his sixties in good health. The CDR3 DNA follows: TGCAGCGTTGATAGGTCCAGGGGGTACGGCTACACCTTC. Its translation: CSVDRSRGYGYTF. The full variable domain, its missing parts supplied by reference TRBV29-1 and TRBJ1-2, is SAVISQKPSRDICQRGTSLTIQCQVDSQVTMMFWYRQQPGQSLTLIATANQGSEATYESGFVIDKFPISRPNLTFSTLTVSNMSPEDSSIYLCSVDRSRGYGYTFGSGTRLTVV.